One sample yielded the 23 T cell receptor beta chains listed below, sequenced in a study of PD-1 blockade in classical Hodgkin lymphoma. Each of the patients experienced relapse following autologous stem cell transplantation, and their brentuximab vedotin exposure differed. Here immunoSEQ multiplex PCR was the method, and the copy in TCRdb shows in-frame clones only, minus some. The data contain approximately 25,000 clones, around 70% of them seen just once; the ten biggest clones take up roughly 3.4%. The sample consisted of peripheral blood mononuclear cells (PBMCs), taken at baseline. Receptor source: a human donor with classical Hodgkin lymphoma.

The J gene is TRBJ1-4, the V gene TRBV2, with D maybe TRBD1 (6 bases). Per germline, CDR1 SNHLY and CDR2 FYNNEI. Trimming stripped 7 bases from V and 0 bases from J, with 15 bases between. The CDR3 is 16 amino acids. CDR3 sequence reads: CASIGGRRATNEKLFF. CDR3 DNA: TGTGCCAGCATTGGGGGGCGCCGAGCAACTAATGAAAAACTGTTTTTT.

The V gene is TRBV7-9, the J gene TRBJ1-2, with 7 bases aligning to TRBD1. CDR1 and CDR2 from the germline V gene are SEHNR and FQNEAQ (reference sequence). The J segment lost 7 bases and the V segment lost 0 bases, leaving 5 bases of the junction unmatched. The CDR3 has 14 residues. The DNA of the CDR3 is TGTGCCAGCAGCTTAGCGCTAGGGGGCCTTGGCTACACCTTC. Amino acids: CASSLALGGLGYTF.

CDR3 region: CSVEEGLSYEQYF. DNA for the CDR3: TGCAGCGTTGAGGAGGGGTTGTCCTACGAGCAGTACTTC. The chain joins TRBV29-1 to TRBJ2-7; D may be TRBD2 (6 bases). Trimming took off 3 bases at V and 1 base at J, with 10 bases between the two ends. Per the germline V gene, CDR1 is SQVTM and CDR2 is ANQGSEA. This CDR3 is 13 amino acids long.

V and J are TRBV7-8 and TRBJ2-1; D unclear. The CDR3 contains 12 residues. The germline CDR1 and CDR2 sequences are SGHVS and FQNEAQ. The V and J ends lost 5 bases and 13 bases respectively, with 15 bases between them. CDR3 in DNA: TGTGCCAGCAGCGGTGTCGGCGACCTTCAGTTCTTC. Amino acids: CASSGVGDLQFF.

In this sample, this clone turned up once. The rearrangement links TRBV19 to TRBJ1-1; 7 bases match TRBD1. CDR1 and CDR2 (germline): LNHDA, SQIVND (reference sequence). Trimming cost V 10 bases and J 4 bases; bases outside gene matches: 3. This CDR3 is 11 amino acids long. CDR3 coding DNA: TGTGCCATATACAGGGGCACTGAAGCTTTCTTT. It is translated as CAIYRGTEAFF.

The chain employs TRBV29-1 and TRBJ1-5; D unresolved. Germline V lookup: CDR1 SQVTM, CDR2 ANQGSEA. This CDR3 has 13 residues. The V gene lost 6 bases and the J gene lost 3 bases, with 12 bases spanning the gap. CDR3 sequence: CSVRASDNQPQHF. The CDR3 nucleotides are TGCAGCGTACGGGCCAGTGACAATCAGCCCCAGCATTTT.

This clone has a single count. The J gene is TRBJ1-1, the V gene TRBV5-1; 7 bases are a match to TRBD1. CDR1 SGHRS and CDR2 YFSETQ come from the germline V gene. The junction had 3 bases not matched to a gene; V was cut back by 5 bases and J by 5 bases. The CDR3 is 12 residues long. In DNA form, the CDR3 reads TGCGCCAGCAGTGACAGGGTAACTGAAGCTTTCTTT. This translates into CASSDRVTEAFF.

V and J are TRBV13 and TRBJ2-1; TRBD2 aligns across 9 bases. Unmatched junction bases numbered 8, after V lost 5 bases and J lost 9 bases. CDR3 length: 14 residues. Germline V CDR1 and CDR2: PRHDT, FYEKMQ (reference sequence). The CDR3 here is CASSAGTSLSEQFF. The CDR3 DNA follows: TGTGCCAGCAGCGCCGGGACTAGCTTGAGTGAGCAGTTCTTC. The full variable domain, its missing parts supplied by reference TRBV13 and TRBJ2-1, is AAGVIQSPRHLIKEKRETATLKCYPIPRHDTVYWYQQGPGQDPQFLISFYEKMQSDKGSIPDRFSAQQFSDYHSELNMSSLELGDSALYFCASSAGTSLSEQFFGPGTRLTVL.

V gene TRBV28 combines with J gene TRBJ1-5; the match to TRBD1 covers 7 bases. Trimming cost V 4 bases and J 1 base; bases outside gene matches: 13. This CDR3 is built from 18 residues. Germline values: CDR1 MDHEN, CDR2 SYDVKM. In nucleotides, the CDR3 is TGTGCCAGCAGTTACCCAGGGGGAGGGCCGTCGAGCAATCAGCCCCAGCATTTT. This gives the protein CASSYPGGGPSSNQPQHF.

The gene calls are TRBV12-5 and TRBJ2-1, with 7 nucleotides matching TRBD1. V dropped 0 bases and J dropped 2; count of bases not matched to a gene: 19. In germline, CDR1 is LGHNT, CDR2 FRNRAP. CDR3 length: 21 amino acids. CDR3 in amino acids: CASGLVLSAVDQGDTYNEQFF. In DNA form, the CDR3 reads TGTGCTAGTGGTTTGGTACTATCAGCCGTGGACCAGGGGGATACCTACAATGAGCAGTTCTTC.

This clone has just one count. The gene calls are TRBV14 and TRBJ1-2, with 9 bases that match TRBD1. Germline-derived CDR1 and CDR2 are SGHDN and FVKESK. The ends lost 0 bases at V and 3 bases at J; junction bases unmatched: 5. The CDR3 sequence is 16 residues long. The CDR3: CASSQDQTGGDYGYTF. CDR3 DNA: TGTGCCAGCAGCCAAGATCAGACAGGGGGGGACTATGGCTACACCTTC.

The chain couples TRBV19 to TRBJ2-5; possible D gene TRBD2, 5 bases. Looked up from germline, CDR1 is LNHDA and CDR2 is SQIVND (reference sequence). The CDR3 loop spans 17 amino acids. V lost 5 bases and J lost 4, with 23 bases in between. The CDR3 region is CASSGGGGPAPGETQYF. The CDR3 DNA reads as TGTGCCAGTAGTGGAGGAGGAGGCCCCGCCCCTGGAGAGACCCAGTACTTC.

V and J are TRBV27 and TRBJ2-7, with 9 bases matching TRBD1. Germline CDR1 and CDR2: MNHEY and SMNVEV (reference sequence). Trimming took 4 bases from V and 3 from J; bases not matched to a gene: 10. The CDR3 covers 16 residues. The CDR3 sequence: CASSSTSGTGRYEQYF. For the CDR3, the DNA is TGTGCCAGCAGTTCGACTTCCGGGACAGGGCGCTACGAGCAGTACTTC.

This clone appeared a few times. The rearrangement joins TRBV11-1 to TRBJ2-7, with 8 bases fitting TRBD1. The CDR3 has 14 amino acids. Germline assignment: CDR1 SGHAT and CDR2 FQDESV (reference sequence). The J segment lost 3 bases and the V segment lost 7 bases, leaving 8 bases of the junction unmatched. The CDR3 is CASTDGQGSYEQYF. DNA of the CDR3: TGTGCCAGCACCGACGGACAGGGAAGCTACGAGCAGTACTTC.

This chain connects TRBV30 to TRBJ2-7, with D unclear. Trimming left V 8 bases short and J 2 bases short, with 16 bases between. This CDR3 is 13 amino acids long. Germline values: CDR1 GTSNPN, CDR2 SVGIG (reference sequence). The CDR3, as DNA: TGTGCCCTAGTTAAGGGAAGAGCCTACGAGCAGTACTTC. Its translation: CALVKGRAYEQYF.

The CDR3 nucleotides are TGCAGCGTTGTGGAGACAGGGAGCACAGATACGCAGTATTTT. Translating gives CSVVETGSTDTQYF. J is TRBJ2-3 and V is TRBV29-1; 7 nucleotides align to TRBD1. The germline V gene encodes CDR1 SQVTM and CDR2 ANQGSEA. Losses at the gene ends were 4 bases for V and 0 bases for J; bases not matched to a gene: 4. CDR3 length: 14 residues.

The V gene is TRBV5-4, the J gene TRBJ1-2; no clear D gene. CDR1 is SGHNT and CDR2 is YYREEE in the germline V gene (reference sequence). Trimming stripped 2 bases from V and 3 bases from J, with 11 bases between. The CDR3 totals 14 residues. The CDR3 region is CASSFPDPYYGYTF. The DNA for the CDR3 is TGTGCCAGCAGCTTCCCTGATCCCTACTATGGCTACACCTTC. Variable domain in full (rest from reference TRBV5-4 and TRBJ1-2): ETGVTQSPTHLIKTRGQQVTLRCSSQSGHNTVSWYQQALGQGPQFIFQYYREEENGRGNFPPRFSGLQFPNYSSELNVNALELDDSALYLCASSFPDPYYGYTFGSGTRLTVV.

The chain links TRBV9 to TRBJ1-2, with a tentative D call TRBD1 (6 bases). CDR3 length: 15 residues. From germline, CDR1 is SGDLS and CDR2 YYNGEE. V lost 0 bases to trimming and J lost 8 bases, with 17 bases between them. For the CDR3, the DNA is TGTGCCAGCAGCGTAGAGGGGTGGGCAGGGGCCGGCTACACCTTC. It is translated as CASSVEGWAGAGYTF.

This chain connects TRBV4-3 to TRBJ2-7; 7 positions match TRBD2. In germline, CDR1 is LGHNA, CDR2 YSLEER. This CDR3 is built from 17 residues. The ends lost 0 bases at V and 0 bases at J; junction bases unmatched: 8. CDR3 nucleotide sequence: TGCGCCAGCAGCCAAGATCCTCCGCGGGGGACCTCCTACGAGCAGTACTTC. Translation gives CASSQDPPRGTSYEQYF.

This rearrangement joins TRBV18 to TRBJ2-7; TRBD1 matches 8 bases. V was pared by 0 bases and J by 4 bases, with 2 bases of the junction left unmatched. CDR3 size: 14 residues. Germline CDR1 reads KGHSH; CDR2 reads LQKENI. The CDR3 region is CASSPPDRVYEQYF. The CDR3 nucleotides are TGTGCCAGCTCACCACCGGACAGGGTTTACGAGCAGTACTTC.

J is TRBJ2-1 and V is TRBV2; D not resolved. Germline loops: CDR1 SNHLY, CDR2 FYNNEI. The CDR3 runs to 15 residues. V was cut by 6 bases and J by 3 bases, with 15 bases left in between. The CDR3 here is CASSPGWQDYNEQFF. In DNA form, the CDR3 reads TGTGCCAGCAGCCCTGGCTGGCAGGACTACAATGAGCAGTTCTTC.

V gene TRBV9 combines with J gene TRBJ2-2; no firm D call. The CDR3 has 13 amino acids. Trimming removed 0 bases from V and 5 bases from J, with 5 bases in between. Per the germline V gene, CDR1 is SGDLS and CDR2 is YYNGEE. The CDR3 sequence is CASSVAGTGELFF. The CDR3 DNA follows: TGTGCCAGCAGCGTAGCAGGTACCGGGGAGCTGTTTTTT.

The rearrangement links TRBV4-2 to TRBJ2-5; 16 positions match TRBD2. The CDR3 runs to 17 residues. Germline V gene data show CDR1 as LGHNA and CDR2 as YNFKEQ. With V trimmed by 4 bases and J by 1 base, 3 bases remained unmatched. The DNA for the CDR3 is TGTGCCAGCAGCCCCGGGACTAGCGGGGGGGTCCAAGAGACCCAGTACTTC. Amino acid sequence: CASSPGTSGGVQETQYF.